The 9 T cell receptor beta chains in this list originate from one sample, sequenced in a study of blood T cells in healthy people across ages. The second PCR ran about 6 to 11 cycles with a sample-barcoded 5' primer and J-beta primers. TCRdb called the 5' RACE reads again in MiXCR, with one record for every CDR3 protein. There are more than 750,000 distinct CDR3 sequences in the sample; just under 30% occur only once, and roughly 10% lies in the top ten. A further study also used this sample, focusing on T cells of mothers and their children.

Sequencing was carried out using blood. The receptor set was obtained from a woman aged 40 to 50 in good health.

The V and J genes are TRBV4-3 and TRBJ2-7, with D perhaps assigned TRBD1 or TRBD2 (5 bases each). Deletions cut 1 base from V and 2 bases from J, with 12 bases between. The CDR3 totals 15 residues. CDR1 and CDR2 from the germline V gene are LGHNA and YSLEER. The CDR3 sequence: CASSQVRQGPYEQYF. The CDR3 DNA follows: TGCGCCAGCAGCCAAGTCAGGCAGGGACCCTACGAGCAGTACTTC.

There are a few counts of this clonotype. The V and J genes are TRBV2 and TRBJ1-2, with 10 bases aligning to TRBD1. Unmatched junction bases numbered 2, after V lost 5 bases and J lost 2 bases. Germline CDR1 SNHLY, CDR2 FYNNEI. The CDR3 runs 14 residues. The CDR3 nucleotides are TGTGCCAGCAGTAAGGGACAGGGGAACTATGGCTACACCTTC. Amino acids: CASSKGQGNYGYTF. Supplemented by reference TRBV2 and TRBJ1-2, the full variable domain reads EPEVTQTPSHQVTQMGQEVILRCVPISNHLYFYWYRQILGQKVEFLVSFYNNEISEKSEIFDDQFSVERPDGSNFTLKIRSTKLEDSAMYFCASSKGQGNYGYTFGSGTRLTVV.

This clonotype appeared many times. This rearrangement joins TRBV5-6 to TRBJ1-2; TRBD1 matches 8 bases. Losses at the gene ends were 5 bases for V and 4 bases for J; bases not matched to a gene: 4. CDR3 length: 13 residues. Germline-derived CDR1 and CDR2 are SGHDT and YYEEEE. In DNA form, the CDR3 reads TGTGCCAGCAGACCCGACAGGGGCTATGGCTACACCTTC. Protein product: CASRPDRGYGYTF.

About this clonotype: Given a much more abundant clone one base away, this may be a read error. The chain uses TRBV29-1 and TRBJ2-1; D is uncertain. The CDR3 runs to 12 residues. Trimming shortened V by 1 base and J by 10 bases, and 11 bases separated the two germline ends. Germline V gene data show CDR1 as SQVTM and CDR2 as ANQGSEA. CDR3 sequence reads: CSVEASSYEQFF. In DNA form, the CDR3 reads TGCAGCGTTGAAGCGAGTTCCTACGAGCAGTTCTTC.

V usage is TRBV28 and J usage is TRBJ1-6; no definite D call. Germline V CDR1 and CDR2: MDHEN, SYDVKM. V dropped 6 bases and J dropped 3 bases, with 9 bases sitting between them. CDR3 size: 14 residues. DNA of the CDR3: TGTGCCAGCAGCCCCCGGGACTATAATTCACCCCTCCACTTT. As protein: CASSPRDYNSPLHF.

In this sample, this clonotype turned up a few times. A much larger clone differs from this one at a single base, so this may be a read error. The gene calls are TRBV29-1 and TRBJ1-2; 10 positions match TRBD1. The V gene's germline CDR1 is SQVTM and CDR2 ANQGSEA. The CDR3 consists of 13 residues. J was trimmed by 6 bases and V by 4 bases; bases with no gene match: 5. The CDR3 region has the DNA TGCAGCGTTGTCGGACAGGGGGGCGATGGCTACACCTTC. It specifies CSVVGQGGDGYTF.

The chain employs TRBV7-2 and TRBJ2-3; a weak D match, TRBD2 (7 bases). Trimming shortened V by 4 bases and J by 2 bases, and 16 bases separated the two germline ends. CDR3 length: 16 amino acids. Germline V gene data show CDR1 as SGHTA and CDR2 as FQGNSA. The CDR3 sequence is CASSWGGRAFTDTQYF. CDR3 nucleotides: TGTGCCAGCAGCTGGGGGGGGCGGGCCTTCACAGATACGCAGTATTTT.

Turning to this clonotype: The junction does not match germline at one end; this may be a read error. This sequence joins TRBV14 and TRBJ1-2, with TRBD1 as a possible D gene (5 bases). Germline CDR1 SGHDN, CDR2 FVKESK. The CDR3 is 13 amino acids. The CDR3 nucleotides read TGTACCAGCAGCCCCTTCGGAGGGGCTGGCTACACCTTC. Protein product: CTSSPFGGAGYTF.

This clonotype showed up many times. This chain connects TRBV5-6 to TRBJ2-3, with D unresolved. The CDR3 extends over 15 amino acids. Germline V gene lookup returns CDR1 SGHDT and CDR2 YYEEEE. Trimming stripped 0 bases from V and 6 bases from J, with 14 bases between. Written as DNA, the CDR3 is TGTGCCAGCAGCTTGGTTGGCCGACAAGGGGATACGCAGTATTTT. Residues: CASSLVGRQGDTQYF.